These 26 T cell receptor beta chains came from one sample sequenced in a study of response to subunit inactivated influenza vaccine. TCRdb passed the RT-PCR reads through MiXCR, listing each CDR3 protein once. This table has around 520,000 distinct CDR3 sequences, over 9.5% appearing once. The sample in question was PBMCs from blood, obtained on the day of vaccination. Receptors were obtained from a man aged 50 to 60 who received an inactivated influenza vaccine.

In its sample, this clonotype was seen many times. The genes are TRBV11-2 and TRBJ2-1; D uncertain. The germline V gene encodes CDR1 SGHAT and CDR2 FQNNGV. This CDR3 spans 15 amino acids. Trimming pared 0 bases from V and 0 bases from J, leaving 6 bases between. CDR3 bases: TGTGCCAGCAGCTTAGAGGGATTCTCCTACAATGAGCAGTTCTTC. Translating it yields CASSLEGFSYNEQFF.

This clonotype has ten or more counts. The rearrangement uses TRBV5-1 and TRBJ2-1; D possibly corresponds to TRBD2 (6 bases). This CDR3 has 15 amino acids. The germline V and J ends were trimmed by 0 bases and 4 bases, with 11 bases remaining between them. Germline V gene sequence: CDR1 SGHRS, CDR2 YFSETQ. The CDR3 region is CASSLGGEPYNEQFF. DNA of the CDR3: TGCGCCAGCAGCTTGGGCGGGGAACCTTACAATGAGCAGTTCTTC.

This clonotype was found many times. CDR3 residues: CASSVGTGYTF. The CDR3 DNA sequence: TGTGCCAGCAGTGTGGGAACCGGCTACACCTTC. The V call is TRBV25-1, the J call TRBJ1-2; no clear D gene. The germline V gene has CDR1 MGHDK and CDR2 SYGVNS. Trimming took 4 bases from V and 8 from J, leaving 8 bases between them. The CDR3 totals 11 residues.

V gene TRBV7-6 combines with J gene TRBJ2-7; D gene ambiguous. Trimming left V 1 base short and J 0 bases short, with 19 bases between. Germline V gene data show CDR1 as SGHVS and CDR2 as FNYEAQ. This CDR3 has 18 residues. The CDR3 bases are TGTGCCAGCAGCTTAGTCCCTACCGACGGTAGGAGCTCCTACGAGCAGTACTTC. Encoded protein: CASSLVPTDGRSSYEQYF.

The rearrangement uses TRBV20-1 and TRBJ2-7; 7 bases map to TRBD2. V lost 1 base, J lost 2 bases, and 11 bases stayed unmatched. The CDR3 runs 16 residues. The V gene's germline CDR1 is DFQATT and CDR2 SNEGSKA (reference sequence). In DNA form, the CDR3 reads TGCAGTGCTAGAGCTACCGTCCGGGACTACCCCTACGAGCAGTACTTC. As protein: CSARATVRDYPYEQYF.

The rearrangement links TRBV11-2 to TRBJ2-1; the D call may be TRBD1 or TRBD2 (6 bases each). Trimming cost V 5 bases and J 4 bases, with 24 bases left between them. Germline assignment: CDR1 SGHAT and CDR2 FQNNGV. There are 18 residues in the CDR3. This CDR3 reads CASSAQGGLGGPYNEQFF. The CDR3 region has the DNA TGTGCCAGCAGCGCCCAAGGGGGGTTAGGGGGACCTTACAATGAGCAGTTCTTC. Full variable domain (outside the CDR3, taken from reference TRBV11-2 and TRBJ2-1): EAGVAQSPRYKIIEKRQSVAFWCNPISGHATLYWYQQILGQGPKLLIQFQNNGVVDDSQLPKDRFSAERLKGVDSTLKIQPAKLEDSAVYLCASSAQGGLGGPYNEQFFGPGTRLTVL.

This clonotype showed up many times. V usage is TRBV6-2 or TRBV6-3 and J usage is TRBJ2-5; 10 bases are shared with TRBD2. The CDR3 length is 17 residues. V lost 2 bases, J lost 0 bases, and 6 bases stayed unmatched. Germline V gene lookup returns CDR1 MNHEY and CDR2 SVGEGT. The CDR3 DNA reads TGTGCCAGCAGTTACCCAGGACTAGCGGCGAACCAAGAGACCCAGTACTTC. It encodes CASSYPGLAANQETQYF.

The CDR3 nucleotides are TGCGCCAGCAGCTTGAGAGCGGGGGGCAACAATGAGCAGTTCTTC. Protein sequence: CASSLRAGGNNEQFF. This chain joins TRBV5-1 and TRBJ2-1, with 9 nucleotides matching TRBD2. The CDR3 contains 15 residues. V shed 1 base, J shed 5 bases, and the junction held 4 bases outside the gene matches. Germline CDR1 is SGHRS and CDR2 is YFSETQ.

This clonotype has a count of ten or more. The chain links TRBV20-1 to TRBJ2-1, with 8 nucleotides matching TRBD2. The CDR3 sequence is 15 residues long. After removal of 6 bases from V and 4 bases from J, the junction contained 11 bases not matched to a gene. Looked up from germline, CDR1 is DFQATT and CDR2 is SNEGSKA (reference sequence). Here the CDR3 reads CSADPPGGRYNEQFF. In DNA, the CDR3 is TGCAGTGCGGACCCCCCGGGCGGGAGGTACAATGAGCAGTTCTTC.

The sample holds a few counts of this clonotype. The V gene is TRBV6-1, the J gene TRBJ1-5; a weak D match, TRBD1 (6 bases). From germline, CDR1 is MNHNS and CDR2 SASEGT. With 5 bases removed from V and 11 bases from J, the gap between germline ends came to 25 bases. This CDR3 is built from 16 residues. As DNA, the CDR3 is TGTGCCAGCAGTCCAAACCCGGGGAGGGGGGAAAAAGCCCAGCATTTT. This codes for CASSPNPGRGEKAQHF.

This sequence joins TRBV10-3 and TRBJ2-3, with TRBD1 matching over 10 bases. The CDR3 runs 16 residues. The germline V gene has CDR1 ENHRY and CDR2 SYGVKD. After removal of 5 bases from V and 2 bases from J, the junction contained 7 bases not matched to a gene. DNA for the CDR3: TGTGCCATCAGTTCGGGACAGGGGCTCCCCACAGATACGCAGTATTTT. It is translated as CAISSGQGLPTDTQYF.

The chain carries TRBV5-1 and TRBJ2-3, with TRBD2 matching over 8 bases. The CDR3 contains 15 residues. V trimming: 1 base; J trimming: 3 bases; junction bases outside the gene matches: 4. Germline loops: CDR1 SGHRS, CDR2 YFSETQ. The DNA for the CDR3 is TGCGCCAGCAGCTTGCAGCGGGGGACTACAGATACGCAGTATTTT. Translated: CASSLQRGTTDTQYF.

This clonotype showed up many times. This chain links TRBV7-9 with TRBJ1-2; D remains ambiguous. Germline V gives CDR1 SEHNR, CDR2 FQNEAQ (reference sequence). This CDR3 comprises 13 residues. V was pared by 5 bases and J by 1 base, with 8 bases between. CDR3 nucleotides: TGTGCCAGCAGCCAAACAGTTAACTATGGCTACACCTTC. Translation gives CASSQTVNYGYTF.

The chain has TRBV20-1 and TRBJ2-1, with TRBD2 matching 7 bases. CDR3 length: 16 residues. V dropped 0 bases and J dropped 4; count of bases not matched to a gene: 9. Germline V CDR1 and CDR2: DFQATT, SNEGSKA (reference sequence). The CDR3 spells CSARDQGSGKYNEQFF. For the CDR3, the DNA is TGCAGTGCTAGAGATCAGGGCAGCGGGAAATACAATGAGCAGTTCTTC.

This clonotype was seen a few times. V gene TRBV19 combines with J gene TRBJ1-1; D perhaps matches TRBD1 (5 bases). With 7 bases removed from V and 4 bases from J, the gap between germline ends came to 10 bases. This CDR3 contains 12 residues. CDR1 is LNHDA, CDR2 SQIVND, per germline (reference sequence). CDR3 protein: CASNFRVTEAFF. The CDR3 nucleotides read TGTGCCAGTAACTTCAGGGTCACTGAAGCTTTCTTT.

The chain has TRBV6-1 and TRBJ1-4; no clear D. This CDR3 spans 15 amino acids. The germline V gene encodes CDR1 MNHNS and CDR2 SASEGT. Trimming pared 6 bases from V and 3 bases from J, leaving 14 bases between. In nucleotides, the CDR3 is TGTGCCAGCAGAGACCCGAACTTCCCTAATGAAAAACTGTTTTTT. Its protein is CASRDPNFPNEKLFF.

The chain joins TRBV4-3 to TRBJ1-5; D uncertain. Between the trimmed V and J ends, which lost 0 bases and 5 bases, there was a span of 14 bases. The germline V gene encodes CDR1 LGHNA and CDR2 YSLEER. This CDR3 is built from 16 residues. CDR3 DNA sequence: TGCGCCAGCAGCCAAGATGGCAGGTCCGGACATCAGCCCCAGCATTTT. Protein: CASSQDGRSGHQPQHF.

This chain uses TRBV10-2 with TRBJ1-5; weak D call: TRBD1 (5 bases). The CDR3 consists of 13 residues. V was trimmed by 7 bases and J by 3 bases, leaving 10 bases between them. Per the germline V gene, CDR1 is WSHSY and CDR2 is SAAADI. In nucleotides, the CDR3 is TGCGCCAGCACGGACATCCCCAATCAGCCCCAGCATTTT. Translating gives CASTDIPNQPQHF.

This clonotype was counted only a few times. This chain joins TRBV7-6 and TRBJ2-7; 8 bases line up with TRBD1. Losses at the gene ends were 5 bases for V and 5 bases for J; bases not matched to a gene: 14. The CDR3 runs 16 residues. Per germline, CDR1 SGHVS and CDR2 FNYEAQ. CDR3: CASSPNWAGGLNEQYF. CDR3 DNA: TGTGCCAGCAGCCCAAATTGGGCAGGGGGCTTAAACGAGCAGTACTTC.

The gene calls are TRBV28 and TRBJ2-7, with 9 bases that match TRBD1. V lost 3 bases and J lost 7; bases outside the gene matches: 10. Germline V gene lookup returns CDR1 MDHEN and CDR2 SYDVKM. The CDR3 contains 15 residues. The CDR3 bases are TGTGCCAGCAGTTTCTTCCTCGGACAGGGGTGGGAGCAGTACTTC. Translating it yields CASSFFLGQGWEQYF.

The genes are TRBV5-5 and TRBJ2-7; 8 bases match TRBD2. Germline CDR1 SGHKS, CDR2 YYEKEE (reference sequence). V was clipped by 3 bases and J by 6 bases; unmatched bases: 8. This CDR3 comprises 14 residues. The CDR3 here is CASSYSGSFSEQYF. Here the CDR3 DNA reads TGTGCCAGCAGCTACAGCGGGAGTTTCTCCGAGCAGTACTTC. The variable domain in full, with the rest retrieved from reference TRBV5-5 and TRBJ2-7, is DAGVTQSPTHLIKTRGQQVTLRCSPISGHKSVSWYQQVLGQGPQFIFQYYEKEERGRGNFPDRFSARQFPNYSSELNVNALLLGDSALYLCASSYSGSFSEQYFGPGTRLTVT.

This clonotype has more than one count but fewer than ten. The chain has TRBV12-3 or TRBV12-4 and TRBJ2-7; TRBD2 matches 13 bases. CDR3 length: 16 amino acids. Trimming took 5 bases from V and 5 from J; bases not matched to a gene: 9. The CDR3: CASSPRTSGSRHEQYF. As DNA, the CDR3 is TGTGCCAGCAGTCCCCGGACTAGCGGGAGTCGCCACGAGCAGTACTTC.

The table lists this clonotype with a count of one. This chain connects TRBV7-2 to TRBJ2-5; 12 bases map to TRBD1. Trimming at V came to 5 bases and at J to 6 bases, leaving 4 bases not matched to a gene. The CDR3 has 14 amino acids. Germline V lookup: CDR1 SGHTA, CDR2 FQGNSA. CDR3 nucleotide sequence: TGTGCCAGCAGCGTCGGGACAGGGGGCAAGACCCAGTACTTC. This codes for CASSVGTGGKTQYF.

The chain employs TRBV5-1 and TRBJ2-5; unclear D gene. CDR1 and CDR2 from the germline V gene are SGHRS and YFSETQ. This CDR3 comprises 12 residues. The ends were cut back, 4 bases at V and 2 bases at J, with 6 bases in the middle. The CDR3 sequence: CASSGPQETQYF. The CDR3, as DNA: TGCGCCAGCAGCGGGCCACAAGAGACCCAGTACTTC.

The V gene is TRBV5-1, the J gene TRBJ2-2; 8 bases align to TRBD1. This CDR3 has 15 amino acids. Germline-derived CDR1 and CDR2 are SGHRS and YFSETQ. The ends lost 4 bases at V and 4 bases at J; junction bases unmatched: 6. The CDR3 sequence is CASSRDRIGTGELFF. CDR3 sequence (DNA): TGCGCCAGCAGCCGGGACAGGATCGGCACCGGGGAGCTGTTTTTT.

The chain joins TRBV29-1 to TRBJ2-1; 9 nucleotides align to TRBD2. The CDR3 loop spans 14 amino acids. The V segment lost 4 bases and the J segment 7 bases; nucleotides outside the gene matches: 8. From germline, CDR1 is SQVTM and CDR2 ANQGSEA. The CDR3 sequence is CSVGGRLAVNEQFF. The CDR3, as DNA: TGCAGCGTTGGTGGGAGACTAGCGGTGAATGAGCAGTTCTTC.